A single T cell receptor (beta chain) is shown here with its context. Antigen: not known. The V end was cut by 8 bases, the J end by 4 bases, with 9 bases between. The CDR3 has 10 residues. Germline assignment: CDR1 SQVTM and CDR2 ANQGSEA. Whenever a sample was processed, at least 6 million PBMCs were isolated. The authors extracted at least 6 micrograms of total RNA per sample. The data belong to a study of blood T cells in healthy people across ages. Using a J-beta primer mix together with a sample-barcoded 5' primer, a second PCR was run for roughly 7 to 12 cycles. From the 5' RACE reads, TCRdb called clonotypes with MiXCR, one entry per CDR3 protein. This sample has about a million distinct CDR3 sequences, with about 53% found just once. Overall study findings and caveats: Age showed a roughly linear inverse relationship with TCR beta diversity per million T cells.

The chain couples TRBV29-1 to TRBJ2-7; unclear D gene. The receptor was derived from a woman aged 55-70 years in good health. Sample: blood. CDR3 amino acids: CSYVWYEQYF. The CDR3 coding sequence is TGCAGCTACGTTTGGTACGAGCAGTACTTC.